This T cell receptor beta chain was sequenced for a study of T cells in tuberculosis (dated by TCRdb to between 2017 and 2018). With regard to the full study: The study combined CD1B tetramers and high-throughput TCR immunosequencing to characterize T cells specific for the mycobacterial lipid antigen glucose monomycolate (GMM). With ten or so people per group, a South African clinical cohort compared IGRA-negative adolescents, IGRA-positive adolescents with latent tuberculosis, and adults with active tuberculosis.

TCR libraries were generated with the immunoSEQ multiplex PCR assay, using TCR-beta and/or TCR-alpha/delta assays for each sample. The amplified TCR libraries were sequenced using the Illumina high-throughput platform. Per the authors' processing: Clustering and dimensionality reduction were performed using pairwise TCRdist distances among GMM-specific receptors from ex vivo sorted or in vitro expanded T cells. The score assigned to each clinical repertoire was mean NN-distance, meaning the average TCRdist to the nearest 10% of tetramer-positive reference sequences. To compute GEM TCR motif frequency, the fraction of unique TCRs matching known GEM sequences by V/J usage and CDR3 length was calculated. Active tuberculosis was classified by linear discriminant analysis with leave-one-out cross-validation, implemented in scikit-learn. The table was pulled from immuneACCESS by TCRdb, which kept in-frame rearrangements only. Such tables lose some clones; where checked, under half of the loss comes from unresolved V genes, and the rest has no known cause. The V and J calls and clone size were taken over from that table, and D and trimming were inferred from the DNA. The sample table records about 30,000 clones; around 90% of these occur just once. Jointly, the top ten make up less than 7% of the sample.

At study entry, a tuberculin skin test and the QuantiFERON-TB GOLD In-Tube IGRA were used to screen adolescents for latent tuberculosis infection. Unsorted cryopreserved PBMC were immunosequenced, covering on average about 100,000 T cells per clinical donor. Eleven high schools in the Worcester region of the Western Cape, South Africa, served as enrollment sites for adolescents aged 12 to 18 years. About 10 M. tuberculosis-infected adolescents and ten uninfected adolescents were selected, with the two groups matched for age and sex. PBMC from adolescents were isolated by density centrifugation from freshly drawn heparinized blood and then cryopreserved. Study-wide findings and limitations: Clinical samples were chosen by availability of cryopreserved specimens, and active tuberculosis cases were adults while controls were adolescents. The smaller NN-distances in active tuberculosis patients were driven in part by shorter CDR3-alpha lengths, while the difference seen for TCR-beta was not statistically significant. An accuracy of 80% to 90% (AUROC approximately 0.91) was reached by a classifier using the diverse GMM-specific repertoire, compared with under 75% accuracy when GEM motif frequencies were used. Active tuberculosis TCR-alpha repertoires showed smaller mean NN-distances to GMM-specific TCRs than IGRA-negative controls, suggesting clonal expansion of these TCRs.

Remarks on this clone: Its antigen has not been determined. No much larger clone exists at a distance of one base, and base qualities are not known.

Sequenced sample: PBMCs. The TCR originated in a donor between 10 and 35 years old with latent tuberculosis or without tuberculosis infection.

The CDR3 in this case is CASSVSAKETQYF. The bases are TGTGCCAGCAGCGTATCTGCGAAAGAGACCCAGTACTTC. The sequence joins TRBV9 to TRBJ2-5, with the D gene not confidently named. The CDR3 holds 13 amino acids from the cysteine to the phenylalanine. Solely the CDR3 DNA is kept, with 39 bases framed from the first base. V lost 1 base and J lost 3 bases; the stretch between them is 7 bases long. CDR1 and CDR2, looked up from the germline V gene, are SGDLS and YYNGEE. Supplemented by the reference TRBV9 and TRBJ2-5 proteins around the CDR3, the complete variable domain is DSGVTQTPKHLITATGQRVTLRCSPRSGDLSVYWYQQSLDQGLQFLIQYYNGEERAKGNILERFSAQQFPDLHSELNLSSLELGDSALYFCASSVSAKETQYFGPGTRLLVL.